A single sample is the source of the 18 T cell receptor beta chains below, sequenced in a study of response to subunit inactivated influenza vaccine. From the RT-PCR reads, TCRdb called clonotypes with MiXCR, one entry per CDR3 protein. This table has hundreds of thousands of distinct CDR3 sequences, 13% appearing once. The source was PBMCs from blood, collected 40 to 50 days after vaccination. Receptor source: a man in his fifties or sixties who received an inactivated influenza vaccine.

This clonotype was picked up a small number of times. V usage is TRBV12-3 or TRBV12-4 and J usage is TRBJ2-7; no clear D. This CDR3 contains 13 residues. V shed 2 bases and J shed 1 base, with 6 bases lying between them. The CDR3 loop reads CASSLQASYEQYF. The CDR3 DNA follows: TGTGCCAGCAGTTTACAGGCTTCCTACGAGCAGTACTTC.

This clonotype was detected only a few times. The chain recombines TRBV12-3 or TRBV12-4 with TRBJ1-6; D gene unclear. This CDR3 comprises 14 residues. V was shortened by 2 bases and J by 7 bases, with 9 bases between the two germline ends. The DNA of the CDR3 is TGTGCCAGCAGTTTAAATGTAGGGAATTCACCCCTCCACTTT. It specifies CASSLNVGNSPLHF.

The V and J genes are TRBV20-1 and TRBJ2-1; the match to TRBD2 covers 7 bases. The V segment lost 0 bases and the J segment 5 bases; nucleotides outside the gene matches: 13. The CDR3 sequence is 17 residues long. Germline CDR1 is DFQATT and CDR2 is SNEGSKA (reference sequence). The CDR3 region is CSARDAPRLAVNNEQFF. The DNA of the CDR3 is TGCAGTGCTAGAGATGCGCCCCGACTAGCTGTAAACAATGAGCAGTTCTTC.

In its sample, this clonotype was seen many times. This rearrangement joins TRBV4-3 to TRBJ2-2; D call uncertain. The CDR3 runs to 13 residues. V shed 2 bases and J shed 6 bases, with 7 bases lying between them. The V gene's germline CDR1 is LGHNA and CDR2 YSLEER. In DNA form, the CDR3 reads TGCGCCAGCAGCCAACTAGTAGCCGGGGAGCTGTTTTTT. The encoded protein is CASSQLVAGELFF.

CDR3 in amino acids: CASEGGYEQYF. CDR3 DNA: TGTGCCAGCGAAGGGGGCTACGAGCAGTACTTC. The chain combines TRBV5-8 with TRBJ2-7, with D maybe TRBD1 (6 bases). CDR3 length: 11 amino acids. The V and J ends lost 7 bases and 3 bases respectively, with 8 bases between them. Looked up from germline, CDR1 is SGHTS and CDR2 is YDEGEE. The variable domain in full, with the rest retrieved from reference TRBV5-8 and TRBJ2-7, is EAGVTQSPTHLIKTRGQQATLRCSPISGHTSVYWYQQALGLGLQFLLWYDEGEERNRGNFPPRFSGRQFPNYSSELNVNALELEDSALYLCASEGGYEQYFGPGTRLTVT.

There are many counts of this clonotype. The rearrangement links TRBV7-2 to TRBJ1-1; unclear D gene. CDR1 is SGHTA and CDR2 is FQGNSA in the germline V gene. V lost 1 base and J lost 4, with 4 bases in between. There are 12 residues in the CDR3. CDR3 DNA sequence: TGTGCCAGCAGCTTAGGGGTCACTGAAGCTTTCTTT. Protein product: CASSLGVTEAFF.

This clonotype was detected only a few times. J is TRBJ2-3 and V is TRBV24-1; D is uncertain. Germline V gene lookup returns CDR1 KGHDR and CDR2 SFDVKD. V lost 0 bases and J lost 6, with 9 bases in between. The CDR3 length is 14 residues. The DNA of the CDR3 is TGTGCCACCAGTGATTTGACTGAGTCGGATACGCAGTATTTT. Translating it yields CATSDLTESDTQYF.

This clonotype has ten or more counts. The J gene is TRBJ2-7, the V gene TRBV12-3 or TRBV12-4; the D gene is possibly TRBD2 (5 bases). The CDR3 covers 15 residues. The ends were cut back, 5 bases at V and 2 bases at J, with 16 bases in the middle. CDR3 loop: CASSIGLAGAYEQYF. CDR3 in DNA: TGTGCCAGCAGTATCGGACTGGCTGGAGCCTACGAGCAGTACTTC.

This clonotype was detected only a few times. The gene calls are TRBV7-2 and TRBJ2-4; 7 bases are shared with TRBD2. The CDR3 length is 14 residues. Germline-derived CDR1 and CDR2 are SGHTA and FQGNSA. The V gene end was trimmed by 8 bases and the J gene end by 7 bases; junction bases not matched to a gene: 11. The CDR3 protein is CASGPGLRENIQYF. As DNA, the CDR3 is TGTGCCAGCGGCCCGGGGTTGCGGGAGAACATTCAGTACTTC.

The J gene is TRBJ2-5, the V gene TRBV5-1, with 7 bases fitting TRBD2. The V gene end was trimmed by 6 bases and the J gene end by 5 bases; junction bases not matched to a gene: 10. Germline assignment: CDR1 SGHRS and CDR2 YFSETQ. The CDR3 contains 14 residues. CDR3 nucleotides: TGCGCCAGCACGGTTGGGAGCGGGGCGGAGACCCAGTACTTC. Its translation: CASTVGSGAETQYF. The whole variable domain, remainder taken from reference TRBV5-1 and TRBJ2-5, is KAGVTQTPRYLIKTRGQQVTLSCSPISGHRSVSWYQQTPGQGLQFLFEYFSETQRNKGNFPGRFSGRQFSNSRSEMNVSTLELGDSALYLCASTVGSGAETQYFGPGTRLLVL.

This clonotype occurred many times. This chain joins TRBV12-3 or TRBV12-4 and TRBJ2-1; D uncertain. Trimming shortened V by 6 bases and J by 8 bases, and 8 bases separated the two germline ends. This CDR3 contains 11 residues. DNA for the CDR3: TGTGCCAGCAGACTCGTAGATGAGCAGTTCTTC. Protein sequence: CASRLVDEQFF.

There are a few counts of this clonotype. The chain is built from TRBV12-3 or TRBV12-4 and TRBJ2-3; D might be TRBD1 or TRBD2, each matching 5 bases. The CDR3 contains 15 residues. Trimming took 7 bases from V and 4 from J, leaving 18 bases between them. CDR3 residues: CASNLGGRGSDTQYF. DNA for the CDR3: TGTGCCAGCAATCTTGGGGGTCGAGGGTCAGATACGCAGTATTTT.

This clonotype was found a few times. The chain links TRBV5-1 to TRBJ1-1, with a tentative D call TRBD1 (6 bases). The CDR3 is made up of 14 amino acids. CDR1 is SGHRS, CDR2 YFSETQ, per germline. Trimming cost V 0 bases and J 6 bases, with 12 bases left between them. The CDR3 region has the DNA TGCGCCAGCAGCTTGGTGGGGGGCCTTGCTGAAGCTTTCTTT. It yields the protein CASSLVGGLAEAFF.

This chain links TRBV20-1 with TRBJ2-7; 7 bases match TRBD1. The CDR3 is 13 residues long. Trimming at V came to 6 bases and at J to 5 bases, leaving 10 bases not matched to a gene. In germline, CDR1 is DFQATT, CDR2 SNEGSKA (reference sequence). DNA for the CDR3: TGCAGTGCCCCGTGGAAAGGGGGCGACGAGCAGTACTTC. This gives the protein CSAPWKGGDEQYF.

The chain has TRBV11-2 and TRBJ2-6, with D perhaps given as TRBD1 or TRBD2 (6 bases each). Trimming took off 1 base at V and 0 bases at J, with 13 bases between the two ends. The CDR3 is made up of 18 amino acids. Germline values: CDR1 SGHAT, CDR2 FQNNGV. The chain's CDR3 is CASSLVGGNPSGANVLTF. The DNA of the CDR3 is TGTGCCAGCAGCTTAGTAGGGGGGAATCCCTCTGGGGCCAACGTCCTGACTTTC. Based on the CDR3 plus reference TRBV11-2 and TRBJ2-6, the full variable domain is EAGVAQSPRYKIIEKRQSVAFWCNPISGHATLYWYQQILGQGPKLLIQFQNNGVVDDSQLPKDRFSAERLKGVDSTLKIQPAKLEDSAVYLCASSLVGGNPSGANVLTFGAGSRLTVL.

There are a few counts of this clonotype. The chain couples TRBV11-2 to TRBJ2-1; 7 bases match TRBD2. There are 15 residues in the CDR3. Looked up from germline, CDR1 is SGHAT and CDR2 is FQNNGV. With V trimmed by 4 bases and J by 4 bases, 7 bases remained unmatched. CDR3 residues: CASSYPRGRYNEQFF. For the CDR3, the DNA is TGTGCCAGCAGCTATCCGCGCGGGAGATACAATGAGCAGTTCTTC.

The gene calls are TRBV5-6 and TRBJ1-6; D unclear. This CDR3 is built from 13 residues. V was cut by 3 bases and J by 9 bases, with 10 bases left in between. From germline, CDR1 is SGHDT and CDR2 YYEEEE. The CDR3 loop reads CASSSGESSPLHF. Written as DNA, the CDR3 is TGTGCCAGCAGCTCTGGGGAGAGTTCACCCCTCCACTTT.

This chain links TRBV11-1 with TRBJ2-5; D may correspond to TRBD1 or TRBD2 (5 bases each). V gave up 5 bases and J gave up 1 base, with 20 bases separating them. The V gene's germline CDR1 is SGHAT and CDR2 FQDESV (reference sequence). The CDR3 contains 17 residues. The CDR3 protein is CASSHIIDRDRQETQYF. CDR3 DNA: TGTGCCAGCAGCCATATTATTGACCGGGACCGCCAAGAGACCCAGTACTTC.